This is a list of T cell receptor beta chains from one sample in a study of T cell changes during pregnancy in multiple sclerosis. Only in-frame clones appear in the TCRdb table, and some are missing; sequencing was by immunoSEQ multiplex PCR. Of about 44,000 clones in the sample, about 96% were seen once. Material: peripheral blood, obtained in the second trimester of pregnancy. The receptors were sampled from a female donor with multiple sclerosis, enrolled in a pregnancy study. Both conserved end residues are part of each CDR3. D genes are given only for firm matches. Not all rows give a size; the values are once, few, many and, for expanded clones, a class.

cdr3_nt	cdr3_aa	v_call	cdr3_length	clone_size	j_call	d_call
TGTGCCAGCAGGTTTAAGGGCAGGGGAGATGAGCAGTTCTTC	CASRFKGRGDEQFF	TRBV14	14	-	TRBJ2-1	-
TGTGCCAGCAGCTTAGCGGGCACAGATACGCAGTATTTT	CASSLAGTDTQYF	TRBV11-2	13	-	TRBJ2-3	-
TGTGCCAGCAGCCCCCGGGGACAGGGTTACAATGAGCAGTTCTTC	CASSPRGQGYNEQFF	TRBV5-4	15	-	TRBJ2-1	TRBD1
TGTGCCAGCAGCCCCCAGGGGGCTGACTCCTACGAGCAGTACTTC	CASSPQGADSYEQYF	TRBV11-2	15	-	TRBJ2-7	TRBD1
TGTGCCAGCAGTCGGACCGGGGAGCTGTTTTTT	CASSRTGELFF	TRBV7-9	11	-	TRBJ2-2	-
TGTGCCAGTAGTATTCAGGGGGATGATGAAAAACTGTTTTTT	CASSIQGDDEKLFF	TRBV19	14	once	TRBJ1-4	TRBD1
TGTGCCAGCAGCTTATCAAACACCGGGGAGCTGTTTTTT	CASSLSNTGELFF	TRBV7-3	13	-	TRBJ2-2	-
TGTGCCAGCAGCGCGCTAAACGAGCAGTACTTC	CASSALNEQYF	TRBV7-2	11	-	TRBJ2-7	-
TGTGCCAGCACCCCTCTCGAGGGGGGGCGTGAGCAGTTCTTC	CASTPLEGGREQFF	TRBV7-9	14	-	TRBJ2-1	-
TGTGCCAGCAGCGTAAATCGGGGGGATAACACTGAAGCTTTCTTT	CASSVNRGDNTEAFF	TRBV5-4	15	-	TRBJ1-1	-
TGTGCCAGCATCAACTCCCACAGGGAAGGGGCTGGAAACACCATATATTTT	CASINSHREGAGNTIYF	TRBV7-9	17	few	TRBJ1-3	-
TGCAGCGTTGACGGGACAGGGGGCGAAGATGGGTCCTACGAGCAGTACTTC	CSVDGTGGEDGSYEQYF	TRBV29-1	17	-	TRBJ2-7	TRBD1
TGTGCCAGCAGCCAAGCTGGACAGGCGAAGAAGAACACCGGGGAGCTGTTTTTT	CASSQAGQAKKNTGELFF	TRBV14	18	-	TRBJ2-2	TRBD1
TGTGCCAGCAGTCCCCAGGGAAACACTGAAGCTTTCTTT	CASSPQGNTEAFF	TRBV27	13	-	TRBJ1-1	-
TGCGCCAGCAGTCACGGGAACACTGAAGCTTTCTTT	CASSHGNTEAFF	TRBV23-1	12	-	TRBJ1-1	-
TGTGCCAGCAGCTCCTGGACAGGGGGTAATTCACCCCTCCACTTT	CASSSWTGGNSPLHF	TRBV7-2	15	-	TRBJ1-6	TRBD1
TGTGCCAGCAGCCTGGGACAGGGGACCATGAACACTGAAGCTTTCTTT	CASSLGQGTMNTEAFF	TRBV13	16	-	TRBJ1-1	TRBD1
TGTGCCAGTAGTATAGATAGGGGGCGAGAAAAACTGTTTTTT	CASSIDRGREKLFF	TRBV19	14	-	TRBJ1-4	TRBD1
TGCAGCGTTGGGATAGCGGAGGATACGCAGTATTTT	CSVGIAEDTQYF	TRBV29-1	12	-	TRBJ2-3	-
TGTGCCAGCAGTCCAGGGACCGTCGGGGGGGCTTTCTATGGCTACACCTTC	CASSPGTVGGAFYGYTF	TRBV27	17	-	TRBJ1-2	-
TGTGCCAGTAGTAGAGGAGACAGGGATAATTCACCCCTCCACTTT	CASSRGDRDNSPLHF	TRBV19	15	-	TRBJ1-6	TRBD1